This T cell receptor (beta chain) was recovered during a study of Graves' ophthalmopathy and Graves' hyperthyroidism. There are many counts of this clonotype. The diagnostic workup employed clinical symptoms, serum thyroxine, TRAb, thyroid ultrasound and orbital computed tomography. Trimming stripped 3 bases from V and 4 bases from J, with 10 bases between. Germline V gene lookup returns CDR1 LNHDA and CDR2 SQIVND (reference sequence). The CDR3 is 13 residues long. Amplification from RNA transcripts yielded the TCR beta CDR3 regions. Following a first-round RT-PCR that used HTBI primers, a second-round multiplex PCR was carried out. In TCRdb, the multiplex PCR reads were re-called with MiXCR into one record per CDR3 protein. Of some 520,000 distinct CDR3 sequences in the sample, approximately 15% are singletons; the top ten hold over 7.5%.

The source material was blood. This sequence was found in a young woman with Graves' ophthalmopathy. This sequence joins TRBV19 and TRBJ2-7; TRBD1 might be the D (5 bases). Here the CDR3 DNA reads TGTGCCAGTAGTATTGGGGCTGGTTACGAGCAGTACTTC. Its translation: CASSIGAGYEQYF. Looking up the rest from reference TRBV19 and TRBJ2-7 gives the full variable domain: DGGITQSPKYLFRKEGQNVTLSCEQNLNHDAMYWYRQDPGQGLRLIYYSQIVNDFQKGDIAEGYSVSREKKESFPLTVTSAQKNPTAFYLCASSIGAGYEQYFGPGTRLTVT.